Each of the 13 T cell receptor beta chains below was sequenced from the same sample in a study of blood T cell repertoires in COVID-19. Clones were sequenced by immunoSEQ multiplex PCR, and TCRdb holds only the in-frame ones, with some missing. The sample has 250,000 to 350,000 clones, about four fifths seen once. Sequencing was performed on peripheral blood. The source is a human donor with COVID-19, enrolled during active disease. The donor label of this sample is uncertain.

The chain uses TRBV7-2 and TRBJ2-5; the D gene is possibly TRBD1 (5 bases). This CDR3 region has 15 residues. Trimming removed 1 base from V and 4 bases from J, with 13 bases in between. Germline CDR1 SGHTA, CDR2 FQGNSA. The CDR3 loop reads CASSLGGWSSETQYF. DNA of the CDR3: TGTGCCAGCAGCTTAGGGGGCTGGAGCTCAGAGACCCAGTACTTC. The variable domain in full, with the rest retrieved from reference TRBV7-2 and TRBJ2-5, is GAGVSQSPSNKVTEKGKDVELRCDPISGHTALYWYRQSLGQGLEFLIYFQGNSAPDKSGLPSDRFSAERTGGSVSTLTIQRTQQEDSAVYLCASSLGGWSSETQYFGPGTRLLVL.

The chain carries TRBV5-1 and TRBJ2-3; 8 bases agree with TRBD1. The V segment lost 0 bases and the J segment 6 bases; nucleotides outside the gene matches: 9. CDR1 is SGHRS, CDR2 YFSETQ, per germline. CDR3 size: 16 residues. The CDR3 DNA sequence: TGCGCCAGCAGCTTGGCCGGACAGGGAAGATTGGATACGCAGTATTTT. It codes for CASSLAGQGRLDTQYF.

The chain is built from TRBV5-1 and TRBJ1-2; no clear D gene. The CDR3 spans 15 residues. Trimming cost V 0 bases and J 2 bases, with 11 bases left between them. Germline V gene sequence: CDR1 SGHRS, CDR2 YFSETQ. The chain's CDR3 is CASSLAAGENYGYTF. The CDR3 nucleotides are TGCGCCAGCAGCTTGGCCGCCGGGGAGAACTATGGCTACACCTTC.

The V gene is TRBV5-8, the J gene TRBJ2-1, with 7 positions matching TRBD2. Germline CDR1 SGHTS, CDR2 YDEGEE. V lost 0 bases, J lost 0 bases, and 0 bases stayed unmatched. This CDR3 spans 15 amino acids. Here the CDR3 DNA reads TGTGCCAGCAGCTTGGCTAGCGGCTCCTACAATGAGCAGTTCTTC. Its protein product is CASSLASGSYNEQFF.

The sample holds a few counts of this clone. DNA of the CDR3: TGTGCCAGCAGTTACTTCCTTTTACTGAAGAACACTGAAGCTTTCTTT. Protein: CASSYFLLLKNTEAFF. The V gene is TRBV6-2 or TRBV6-3, the J gene TRBJ1-1; D is unclear. CDR1 and CDR2 (germline): MNHEY, SVGEGT. V was cut by 1 base and J by 1 base, with 13 bases left in between. This CDR3 is built from 16 residues.

The chain combines TRBV6-5 with TRBJ2-7, with TRBD1 identical over 8 bases. Germline loops: CDR1 MNHEY, CDR2 SVGAGI. The CDR3 is 14 residues long. The junction had 7 bases not matched to a gene; V was cut back by 6 bases and J by 3 bases. CDR3: CASRVQGELYEQYF. In nucleotides, the CDR3 is TGTGCCAGCAGGGTACAGGGGGAACTCTACGAGCAGTACTTC.

V usage is TRBV4-3 and J usage is TRBJ1-2; D is unresolved. The V gene's germline CDR1 is LGHNA and CDR2 YSLEER. V lost 0 bases and J 8 bases, leaving 13 bases between the germline ends. The CDR3 has 14 amino acids. Here the CDR3 reads CASSQDSAAGGYTF. Here the CDR3 DNA reads TGCGCCAGCAGCCAAGATTCGGCGGCGGGCGGCTACACCTTC.

V and J are TRBV7-2 and TRBJ1-2, with D perhaps matching TRBD1 (5 bases). Between the trimmed V and J ends, which lost 1 base and 8 bases, there was a span of 11 bases. The germline CDR1 and CDR2 sequences are SGHTA and FQGNSA. This CDR3 has 13 residues. This CDR3 reads CASSLVGQVGYTF. DNA of the CDR3: TGTGCCAGCAGCTTAGTGGGGCAGGTCGGCTACACCTTC.

This rearrangement joins TRBV2 to TRBJ1-5; D gene ambiguous. This CDR3 contains 14 residues. In germline, CDR1 is SNHLY, CDR2 FYNNEI. Trimming left V 4 bases short and J 7 bases short, with 14 bases between. The CDR3 nucleotides are TGTGCCAGCAGTGCGCACCCCAGAGGGCAGCCCCAGCATTTT. Translation gives CASSAHPRGQPQHF.

On this clone: The identical CDR3 is also encoded by other nucleotide sequences in the sample. The chain joins TRBV6-5 to TRBJ2-7, with TRBD1 matching 7 bases. Germline CDR1 MNHEY, CDR2 SVGAGI. CDR3 length equals 13 residues. The V segment lost 5 bases and the J segment 3 bases; nucleotides outside the gene matches: 4. The CDR3 region has the DNA TGTGCCAGCAGTCGGGACAGAGACTACGAGCAGTACTTC. Amino acid sequence: CASSRDRDYEQYF.

This chain connects TRBV3-1 (or the pseudogene TRBV3-2) to TRBJ2-1; 8 bases match TRBD2. This CDR3 spans 14 amino acids. Unmatched junction bases numbered 8, after V lost 4 bases and J lost 9 bases. Germline V lookup: CDR1 LGHDT, CDR2 YNNKEL (reference sequence). Written as DNA, the CDR3 is TGTGCCAGCAGCCGCTCAGCGGGAGCGGCTGAGCAGTTCTTC. This gives the protein CASSRSAGAAEQFF.

The chain couples TRBV28 to TRBJ2-1; 8 bases match TRBD2. The CDR3 has 16 residues. Germline loops: CDR1 MDHEN, CDR2 SYDVKM. The V gene end was trimmed by 4 bases and the J gene end by 4 bases; junction bases not matched to a gene: 9. As DNA, the CDR3 is TGTGCCAGCAGTTCCCCCCGACTAGCGACTTACAATGAGCAGTTCTTC. It is translated as CASSSPRLATYNEQFF.

V is TRBV19 and J is TRBJ1-3, with D uncertain. The CDR3 runs to 13 residues. V lost 4 bases, J lost 5 bases, and 9 bases lay in between. The germline V gene has CDR1 LNHDA and CDR2 SQIVND (reference sequence). The DNA for the CDR3 is TGTGCCAGTAGTACCGGAGATAGAAACACCATATATTTT. Translating it yields CASSTGDRNTIYF. Supplemented by reference TRBV19 and TRBJ1-3, the full variable domain reads DGGITQSPKYLFRKEGQNVTLSCEQNLNHDAMYWYRQDPGQGLRLIYYSQIVNDFQKGDIAEGYSVSREKKESFPLTVTSAQKNPTAFYLCASSTGDRNTIYFGEGSWLTVV.